This entry lists 32 T cell receptor beta chains sequenced from one sample in a study of blood T cell repertoires in COVID-19. Generated by immunoSEQ multiplex PCR, the TCRdb table keeps only in-frame clones and is missing some. The sample holds around 72,000 clones; over 80% are singletons and the top ten take around a sixth. Sequenced sample: peripheral blood. These receptors all stem from a woman of 80 years or more with acute or convalescent COVID-19.

V usage is TRBV28 and J usage is TRBJ2-7, with 9 bases matching TRBD1. CDR1 MDHEN and CDR2 SYDVKM come from the germline V gene. The CDR3 loop spans 14 amino acids. Losses at the gene ends were 6 bases for V and 6 bases for J; bases not matched to a gene: 9. CDR3 protein: CASRTGTGIREQYF. CDR3 bases: TGTGCCAGCAGAACCGGGACAGGGATTCGCGAGCAGTACTTC.

The chain couples TRBV13 to TRBJ2-2; TRBD2 agrees at 14 bases. Germline V gene lookup returns CDR1 PRHDT and CDR2 FYEKMQ (reference sequence). With 3 bases clipped from V and 3 bases from J, the junction kept 0 bases outside the gene matches. The CDR3 consists of 16 residues. The CDR3 spells CASSLGLAGDTGELFF. The DNA of the CDR3 is TGTGCCAGCAGCTTGGGACTAGCGGGAGACACCGGGGAGCTGTTTTTT.

The V gene is TRBV10-3, the J gene TRBJ1-3, with unresolved D. The CDR3 loop spans 15 amino acids. Trimming stripped 4 bases from V and 1 base from J, with 11 bases between. Germline CDR1 reads ENHRY; CDR2 reads SYGVKD. The CDR3 region is CAISAPETSGNTIYF. For the CDR3, the DNA is TGTGCCATCAGTGCTCCAGAGACTTCTGGAAACACCATATATTTT.

V is TRBV5-6 and J is TRBJ2-3; 11 nucleotides line up with TRBD2. The CDR3 loop spans 15 amino acids. The V and J ends lost 2 bases and 4 bases, in that order; junction bases with no gene match: 3. The germline V gene has CDR1 SGHDT and CDR2 YYEEEE. DNA for the CDR3: TGTGCCAGCAGCTTACTAGCGGGAGTCCCAGATACGCAGTATTTT. This sequence encodes CASSLLAGVPDTQYF.

This clone came up once. The chain has TRBV7-9 and TRBJ2-1, with D tentatively TRBD2 (6 bases). The V gene's germline CDR1 is SEHNR and CDR2 FQNEAQ (reference sequence). The CDR3 is 16 residues long. V was shortened by 5 bases and J by 1 base, with 15 bases between the two germline ends. CDR3 DNA: TGTGCCAGCAGCCCCCACGGTGGGGGGTCCTACAATGAGCAGTTCTTC. Translating gives CASSPHGGGSYNEQFF.

The chain combines TRBV19 with TRBJ2-4; TRBD1 is a possible D gene (6 bases). CDR1 is LNHDA and CDR2 is SQIVND in the germline V gene (reference sequence). The CDR3 has 15 amino acids. V was pared by 5 bases and J by 3 bases, with 14 bases between. The CDR3 bases are TGTGCCAGTAGTCCATCAGGGGTTGTCAAAAACATTCAGTACTTC. Translated, it gives CASSPSGVVKNIQYF.

This sequence joins TRBV6-5 and TRBJ2-7; 7 positions match TRBD1. CDR1 is MNHEY, CDR2 SVGAGI, per germline. The length of the CDR3 is 14 residues. V shed 6 bases and J 4 bases; nucleotides not matched to a gene: 9. The CDR3 DNA is TGTGCCAGCAGGACACAGGGGTCAATTTACGAGCAGTACTTC. As protein: CASRTQGSIYEQYF.

The chain uses TRBV30 and TRBJ2-3; D is unclear. V was clipped by 4 bases and J by 14 bases, with 13 bases between them. This CDR3 contains 10 residues. CDR1 GTSNPN and CDR2 SVGIG come from the germline V gene (reference sequence). CDR3 nucleotide sequence: TGTGCCTGGAATGGCCTCTGGCCGTATTTT. Translating gives CAWNGLWPYF.

The gene calls are TRBV30 and TRBJ2-7; 11 nucleotides line up with TRBD1. Germline V gene lookup returns CDR1 GTSNPN and CDR2 SVGIG (reference sequence). V was pared by 4 bases and J by 10 bases, with 12 bases of the junction left unmatched. This CDR3 has 14 residues. The CDR3 nucleotides are TGTGCCTGGACCTCGGGACAGGGGGTATCCGAACAGTACTTC. Protein product: CAWTSGQGVSEQYF.

This clone has only a few counts. CDR3 nucleotide sequence: TGTGCCTGGAGTGTACGGGACATGGGGCATGGCTACACCTTC. It is translated as CAWSVRDMGHGYTF. The chain combines TRBV30 with TRBJ1-2; D may be TRBD1 (6 bases). CDR1 and CDR2 from the germline V gene are GTSNPN and SVGIG (reference sequence). CDR3 length equals 14 residues. V was pared by 0 bases and J by 6 bases, with 14 bases between.

This clone was detected a few times. This chain links TRBV19 with TRBJ2-1, with 12 bases lining up with TRBD2. Trimming removed 6 bases from V and 9 bases from J; junction bases left unmatched: 15. This CDR3 comprises 17 residues. Looked up from germline, CDR1 is LNHDA and CDR2 is SQIVND (reference sequence). In DNA, the CDR3 is TGTGCCAGTAGGACAGGTTCCGGGACTAGCGGGTCGGGTGAGCAGTTCTTC. It translates to CASRTGSGTSGSGEQFF.

This clone appeared a single time. The chain links TRBV6-6 to TRBJ2-1; no clear D gene. This CDR3 region has 15 residues. CDR1 is MNHNY and CDR2 is SVGAGI in the germline V gene (reference sequence). V lost 2 bases to trimming and J lost 5 bases, with 13 bases between them. For the CDR3, the DNA is TGTGCCAGCAGTTACCCAGCGCTTGGAGACAATGAGCAGTTCTTC. Translation: CASSYPALGDNEQFF.

This sequence joins TRBV3-1 (or the pseudogene TRBV3-2) and TRBJ2-5; maybe TRBD1 (6 bases). Germline V gene lookup returns CDR1 LGHDT and CDR2 YNNKEL (reference sequence). V lost 0 bases and J lost 1, with 9 bases in between. This CDR3 has 15 amino acids. The CDR3 loop is CASSQEMDSQETQYF. CDR3 bases: TGTGCCAGCAGCCAAGAGATGGACAGCCAAGAGACCCAGTACTTC.

This chain uses TRBV9 with TRBJ1-3; possibly TRBD1 for D (5 bases). The V end lost 0 bases, the J end lost 4 bases, and 14 bases lay between the germline ends. The CDR3 totals 16 residues. CDR1 is SGDLS and CDR2 is YYNGEE in the germline V gene. The chain's CDR3 is CASSVEGRVVGNTIYF. The CDR3 region has the DNA TGTGCCAGCAGCGTAGAAGGCAGGGTGGTCGGAAACACCATATATTTT.

The chain has TRBV5-1 and TRBJ1-1, with a weak D call TRBD1 (5 bases). The V gene's germline CDR1 is SGHRS and CDR2 YFSETQ. V lost 2 bases, J lost 5 bases, and 10 bases lay in between. The length of the CDR3 is 13 residues. This CDR3 is CASSFQTGTEAFF. The CDR3 DNA is TGCGCCAGCAGCTTTCAAACAGGTACTGAAGCTTTCTTT.

This clone was observed once. V usage is TRBV2 and J usage is TRBJ1-1; D remains ambiguous. This CDR3 spans 13 amino acids. CDR1 SNHLY and CDR2 FYNNEI come from the germline V gene. V lost 7 bases to trimming and J lost 10 bases, with 19 bases between them. The CDR3 sequence is CASTQGWRVPAFF. The CDR3 DNA reads TGTGCCAGCACCCAAGGGTGGCGGGTCCCAGCTTTCTTT.

This clone has just one count. The chain uses TRBV7-9 and TRBJ2-5; D possibly corresponds to TRBD1 (6 bases). From germline, CDR1 is SEHNR and CDR2 FQNEAQ (reference sequence). V lost 4 bases and J 8 bases, leaving 20 bases between the germline ends. The CDR3 has 15 amino acids. CDR3 region: CASSYGSNRAATQYF. As DNA, the CDR3 is TGTGCCAGCAGCTACGGTTCGAACAGGGCCGCCACCCAGTACTTC.

The rearrangement links TRBV2 to TRBJ1-5; weak D call: TRBD1 (5 bases). The ends were cut back, 6 bases at V and 3 bases at J, with 12 bases in the middle. Germline lookup yields CDR1 SNHLY and CDR2 FYNNEI. The CDR3 covers 14 residues. CDR3 amino acids: CASRETDHNQPQHF. The CDR3 DNA sequence: TGTGCCAGCAGAGAGACAGACCACAATCAGCCCCAGCATTTT.

The chain has TRBV6-5 and TRBJ2-4; D perhaps matches TRBD2 (5 bases). This CDR3 is 13 amino acids long. The germline gives CDR1 MNHEY, CDR2 SVGAGI. V gave up 6 bases and J gave up 2 bases, with 8 bases separating them. Here the CDR3 reads CASRTGTKNIQYF. For the CDR3, the DNA is TGTGCCAGCAGAACCGGGACCAAAAACATTCAGTACTTC.

The chain combines TRBV18 with TRBJ1-2; TRBD1 aligns across 8 bases. This CDR3 has 15 residues. Per the germline V gene, CDR1 is KGHSH and CDR2 is LQKENI. V dropped 2 bases and J dropped 4; count of bases not matched to a gene: 6. The CDR3 spells CASSPKTGESYGYTF. The CDR3 DNA follows: TGTGCCAGCTCACCAAAGACAGGGGAGAGCTATGGCTACACCTTC.

This clone came up a few times. The rearrangement links TRBV19 to TRBJ1-1; D is ambiguous. The CDR3 sequence is 14 residues long. With 0 bases removed from V and 8 bases from J, the gap between germline ends came to 13 bases. CDR1 and CDR2 (germline): LNHDA, SQIVND (reference sequence). CDR3 loop: CASSIEVQRLEAFF. The CDR3 region has the DNA TGTGCCAGTAGTATAGAAGTCCAGCGGCTAGAAGCTTTCTTT.

This clone was detected a few times. This sequence joins TRBV30 and TRBJ2-7; perhaps TRBD1 as D (9 bases). Germline V gene sequence: CDR1 GTSNPN, CDR2 SVGIG (reference sequence). The CDR3 length is 15 residues. V gave up 5 bases and J gave up 0 bases, with 17 bases separating them. The CDR3 DNA sequence: TGTGCCTGGCGGGGGGGACAGGGAATCTCCTACGAGCAGTACTTC. Translated, it gives CAWRGGQGISYEQYF.

The chain joins TRBV19 to TRBJ2-1; 11 positions match TRBD2. V trimming: 5 bases; J trimming: 14 bases; junction bases outside the gene matches: 5. The length of the CDR3 is 12 residues. Germline assignment: CDR1 LNHDA and CDR2 SQIVND (reference sequence). The CDR3: CASSATSGEEFF. The CDR3 DNA follows: TGTGCCAGTAGTGCGACTAGCGGGGAGGAGTTCTTC.

The chain links TRBV11-3 to TRBJ2-2, with D maybe TRBD2 (6 bases). The ends were cut back, 0 bases at V and 8 bases at J, with 16 bases in the middle. The CDR3 totals 16 residues. Germline assignment: CDR1 SGHNT and CDR2 YENEEA. The CDR3 loop reads CASSLDSLRGTGELFF. CDR3 coding DNA: TGTGCCAGCAGCTTAGACTCCCTCCGGGGGACGGGGGAGCTGTTTTTT.

The CDR3 is CAWSRQGAGSPLHF. In DNA form, the CDR3 reads TGTGCCTGGAGTCGACAGGGGGCAGGCTCACCCCTCCACTTT. The V gene is TRBV30, the J gene TRBJ1-6; 10 nucleotides match TRBD1. Unmatched junction bases numbered 5, after V lost 2 bases and J lost 10 bases. This CDR3 contains 14 residues. Germline assignment: CDR1 GTSNPN and CDR2 SVGIG (reference sequence).

The CDR3 is CASEGATNEKLFF. The CDR3 DNA sequence: TGTGCCAGCGAGGGTGCAACTAATGAAAAACTGTTTTTT. This chain links TRBV6-6 with TRBJ1-4; D unresolved. Per the germline V gene, CDR1 is MNHNY and CDR2 is SVGAGI (reference sequence). This CDR3 spans 13 amino acids. V dropped 8 bases and J dropped 0 bases, with 7 bases sitting between them.

CDR3 DNA: TGTGCCAGTAGAGCGGGAGTCGCAGGGGGCACTGAAGCTTTCTTT. Protein: CASRAGVAGGTEAFF. The chain is built from TRBV19 and TRBJ1-1; 7 bases are a match to TRBD1. The trim removed 6 bases at V and 4 bases at J, leaving 11 bases unmatched. This CDR3 region has 15 residues. Germline V lookup: CDR1 LNHDA, CDR2 SQIVND (reference sequence). The full variable domain, completed using reference TRBV19 and TRBJ1-1, is DGGITQSPKYLFRKEGQNVTLSCEQNLNHDAMYWYRQDPGQGLRLIYYSQIVNDFQKGDIAEGYSVSREKKESFPLTVTSAQKNPTAFYLCASRAGVAGGTEAFFGQGTRLTVV.

The V and J genes are TRBV18 and TRBJ2-7; D is unresolved. The CDR3 spans 17 residues. Trimming pared 3 bases from V and 6 bases from J, leaving 24 bases between. Germline V lookup: CDR1 KGHSH, CDR2 LQKENI. CDR3 DNA: TGTGCCAGCTCACCTCTTTCCGGGTCCGAACCCTCCGGCGAGCAGTACTTC. Protein product: CASSPLSGSEPSGEQYF.

This chain connects TRBV4-2 to TRBJ1-3; 9 bases fit TRBD1. CDR1 LGHNA and CDR2 YNFKEQ come from the germline V gene. Unmatched junction bases numbered 8, after V lost 4 bases and J lost 4 bases. This CDR3 has 16 residues. The CDR3 nucleotides are TGTGCCAGCAGCCCAGAGGTAGGGACAGGGGGAAACACCATATATTTT. Protein: CASSPEVGTGGNTIYF.

CDR3 coding DNA: TGTGCCAGCAGCCGGGGGGCTAGCGAGGGCACCGGGGAGCTGTTTTTT. It is translated as CASSRGASEGTGELFF. The chain recombines TRBV11-3 with TRBJ2-2; TRBD2 might be the D (7 bases). V dropped 5 bases and J dropped 4 bases, with 17 bases sitting between them. Germline V lookup: CDR1 SGHNT, CDR2 YENEEA. This CDR3 spans 16 amino acids. Full variable domain (remainder filled in from reference TRBV11-3 and TRBJ2-2): EAGVVQSPRYKIIEKKQPVAFWCNPISGHNTLYWYLQNLGQGPELLIRYENEEAVDDSQLPKDRFSAERLKGVDSTLKIQPAELGDSAVYLCASSRGASEGTGELFFGEGSRLTVL.

The V call is TRBV7-3, the J call TRBJ2-1; TRBD2 aligns across 10 bases. V trimming: 5 bases; J trimming: 0 bases; junction bases outside the gene matches: 4. The CDR3 sequence is 16 residues long. The germline gives CDR1 SGHTA, CDR2 FQGTGA. CDR3 bases: TGTGCCAGCAGCCCCTGGACTAGCGGCTCCTACAATGAGCAGTTCTTC. Translating gives CASSPWTSGSYNEQFF.

V is TRBV5-6 and J is TRBJ1-2; D gene unclear. V lost 0 bases to trimming and J lost 8 bases, with 8 bases between them. CDR3 size: 12 residues. Germline CDR1 and CDR2: SGHDT and YYEEEE. The CDR3 DNA reads as TGTGCCAGCAGCTTGGAAGGCAGGGGCTACACCTTC. Its translation: CASSLEGRGYTF. Full variable domain (rest looked up from reference TRBV5-6 and TRBJ1-2): DAGVTQSPTHLIKTRGQQVTLRCSPKSGHDTVSWYQQALGQGPQFIFQYYEEEERQRGNFPDRFSGHQFPNYSSELNVNALLLGDSALYLCASSLEGRGYTFGSGTRLTVV.